Given below is one T cell receptor (beta chain) in context. This sample was included in a study of response to subunit inactivated influenza vaccine. TCRdb analysed the RT-PCR reads with MiXCR anew, one entry per CDR3 protein. The data hold 500,000 to 600,000 distinct CDR3 sequences, with 11% observed a single time. The CDR3 is 15 residues long. V was cut by 5 bases and J by 0 bases, with 13 bases left in between. The sample was also linked to a second study, of T cells expressing NK-cell markers. That report notes: cDNA encoding TCR beta was synthesized via 5'RACE template switching incorporating UMIs. Cells sorted as CD3+CD56+NKG2C+, CD3+CD56+NKG2C- and CD3+CD56-NKG2C+ T cells supplied the TCR beta repertoires. Among eight sequenced donors, seven carried HCMV seropositivity while one was seronegative. The CD3+CD56-NKG2C+ fraction of a handful of donors was likewise dominated by these clonotypes. The study left the HCMV specificity of expanded NKG2C+ T cell clones unresolved.

This material consisted of PBMCs from blood, taken on the day of vaccination. This chain joins TRBV12-3 or TRBV12-4 and TRBJ1-2; a weak D match, TRBD1 (5 bases). This TCR was sampled from a man aged 45-60 years who received an inactivated influenza vaccine. CDR3 sequence (DNA): TGTGCCAGCAGTGTGCCAGGGAGCACTAACTATGGCTACACCTTC. Protein sequence: CASSVPGSTNYGYTF.